What follows describes a single TCR beta chain. Trimming removed 7 bases from V and 7 bases from J, with 13 bases in between. Germline CDR1 is SQVTM and CDR2 is ANQGSEA. The CDR3 extends over 11 amino acids. Libraries were prepared by immunoSEQ multiplex PCR; TCRdb keeps only in-frame clonotypes and omits some of them. The data show around 80,000 clones, roughly four fifths seen once. The entry originates in a study of T cell responses to AZD1222 COVID-19 vaccine. The chain links TRBV29-1 to TRBJ2-5; D not certain. The receptor's source is an adult who received the AZD1222 COVID-19 vaccine. The source was peripheral blood, collected 28 days after the second AZD1222 dose. As DNA, the CDR3 is TGCAGCGACAAGGCGCCGCTGACCCAGTACTTC. This translates into CSDKAPLTQYF.